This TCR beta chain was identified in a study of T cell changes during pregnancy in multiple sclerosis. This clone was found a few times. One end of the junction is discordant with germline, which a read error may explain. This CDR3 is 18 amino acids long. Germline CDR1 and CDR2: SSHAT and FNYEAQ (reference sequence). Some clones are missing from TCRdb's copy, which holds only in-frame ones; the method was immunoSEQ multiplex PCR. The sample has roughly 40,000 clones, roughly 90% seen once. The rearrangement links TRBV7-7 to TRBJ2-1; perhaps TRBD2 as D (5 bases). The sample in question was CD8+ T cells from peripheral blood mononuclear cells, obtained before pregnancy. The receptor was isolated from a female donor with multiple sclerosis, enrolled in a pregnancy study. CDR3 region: CASSARVSEGGTYNEQFF. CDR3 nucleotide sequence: TGTGCTAGCAGCGCAAGGGTCAGCGAGGGCGGAACCTACAATGAGCAGTTCTTC.